The 8 T cell receptor beta chains in this list originate from one sample, sequenced in a study of brain T cells in children with intractable seizures. The time point: blood from clinic visit 5 months post-surgery; TSC patient then seizure free. Clones were read by immunoSEQ multiplex PCR, and TCRdb kept only the in-frame ones, dropping some. The sample contains 340,000 or so clones, over 85% of which appear only once. This specimen consisted of peripheral blood, obtained 4 to 6 months after surgery. Every receptor here comes from a boy under two years old with tuberous sclerosis and intractable seizures.

V gene TRBV30 combines with J gene TRBJ1-6; no firm D call. This CDR3 region has 13 residues. V lost 4 bases and J lost 6, with 10 bases in between. Germline V gene lookup returns CDR1 GTSNPN and CDR2 SVGIG (reference sequence). CDR3 sequence (DNA): TGTGCCTGGACGCCCGGGTTTAATTCACCCCTCCACTTT. This gives the protein CAWTPGFNSPLHF.

The CDR3 is CAWSLADGQPQHF. CDR3 nucleotide sequence: TGTGCCTGGAGTCTCGCCGACGGACAGCCCCAGCATTTT. The genes are TRBV30 and TRBJ1-5; no firm D call. V was trimmed by 2 bases and J by 7 bases, leaving 12 bases between them. The CDR3 is made up of 13 amino acids. Germline CDR1 is GTSNPN and CDR2 is SVGIG (reference sequence).

The chain is built from TRBV20-1 and TRBJ2-4; D may be TRBD1 or TRBD2 (5 bases each). V was cut by 3 bases and J by 0 bases, with 15 bases left in between. Germline V gene lookup returns CDR1 DFQATT and CDR2 SNEGSKA (reference sequence). This CDR3 region has 16 residues. DNA of the CDR3: TGCAGTGCTAGTCCCACCGGGACCCTAGCCAAAAACATTCAGTACTTC. Translation gives CSASPTGTLAKNIQYF.

The chain couples TRBV7-9 to TRBJ2-1; D unclear. The germline gives CDR1 SEHNR, CDR2 FQNEAQ (reference sequence). This CDR3 comprises 12 residues. Trimming pared 5 bases from V and 8 bases from J, leaving 10 bases between. CDR3 amino acids: CASSLIPYEQFF. The CDR3 DNA reads TGTGCCAGCAGCCTAATCCCCTATGAGCAGTTCTTC.

The chain employs TRBV4-2 and TRBJ1-2, with D tentatively TRBD1 (5 bases). Germline V gene sequence: CDR1 LGHNA, CDR2 YNFKEQ. CDR3 length equals 16 residues. V lost 3 bases, J lost 6 bases, and 20 bases lay in between. This CDR3 is CASSHPASGGGDGYTF. In nucleotides, the CDR3 is TGTGCCAGCAGCCACCCTGCTTCCGGGGGAGGGGATGGCTACACCTTC.

This chain links TRBV5-4 with TRBJ2-3; 9 nucleotides match TRBD2. Trimming took 10 bases from V and 6 from J; bases not matched to a gene: 12. The CDR3 covers 14 residues. Germline CDR1 is SGHNT and CDR2 is YYREEE (reference sequence). In nucleotides, the CDR3 is TGTGCCGGGGGAATAGCGGGAGTAAAGGATACGCAGTATTTT. Protein sequence: CAGGIAGVKDTQYF.

This clone was seen a single time. The chain combines TRBV7-2 with TRBJ2-3; unclear D gene. This CDR3 has 13 residues. The V end lost 2 bases, the J end lost 5 bases, and 8 bases lay between the germline ends. CDR1 is SGHTA, CDR2 FQGNSA, per germline. The CDR3 region is CASSLSDKDTQYF. CDR3 bases: TGTGCCAGCAGCTTATCTGATAAAGATACGCAGTATTTT.

The chain employs TRBV25-1 and TRBJ2-5; D is possibly TRBD2 (6 bases). V was trimmed by 8 bases and J by 5 bases, leaving 6 bases between them. CDR1 MGHDK and CDR2 SYGVNS come from the germline V gene. The CDR3 has 10 residues. The CDR3 reads CASAGETQYF. The CDR3 nucleotides are TGTGCCAGCGCGGGGGAGACCCAGTACTTC.